Detailed here is one T cell receptor (beta chain). Antigen specificity is unknown. The junction and the germline gene differ at one end; a read error may be behind it. TCRdb used MiXCR to reprocess the 5' RACE reads, holding one entry per CDR3 protein. The sample comprises tens of thousands of distinct CDR3 sequences, less than 15% of which are singletons, and approximately 5% rests with the top ten. The sample is drawn from a study of neurological immune-mediated disorders. Study outcomes and limitations: Whereas HTLV-1-associated myelopathy showed the most TCR clonal expansion, multiple sclerosis showed the least, with levels below those of healthy controls.

Time point in this sample: longitudinal time-point 2. The starting material, 2 million PBMCs stored at -80 C, gave rise to the unsorted libraries. The length of the CDR3 is 16 residues. Germline V gene sequence: CDR1 MRHNA, CDR2 SNTAGT. Material for sequencing was PBMCs. The receptor comes from a female donor with HTLV-1-associated myelopathy (HAM/TSP). The rearrangement links TRBV6-4 to TRBJ2-3; D might be TRBD1 or TRBD2, each matching 7 bases. This CDR3 is CASSEAGDSSTDTQYF. CDR3 sequence (DNA): TGTGCGAGCAGTGAGGCGGGGGACAGTAGCACAGATACGCAGTATTTT.